A selection of T cell receptor beta chains follows, all from one sample in a study of Tregs in tolerant kidney transplant recipients. The table came from immunoSEQ multiplex PCR; TCRdb's copy has only in-frame clones and leaves some out. Altogether more than 60,000 clones are present, around nine tenths being singletons, with the ten largest covering approximately 0.4%. This sample comprised CD4+ T cells from blood, obtained before the transplant. These receptors were collected from a human donor who received a combined kidney and bone marrow transplant. Both conserved end residues are part of each CDR3. D genes are given only for firm matches. Clone size is stated in some rows and not others, as once, few, many or a class when expanded.

>TRBJ1-4|-|TRBV29-1|-
CSVKGGTNEKLFF
TGCAGCGTTAAAGGAGGAACTAATGAAAAACTGTTTTTT
>TRBJ2-2|TRBD2|TRBV9|-
CASSVGTSGGLAGELFF
TGTGCCAGCAGCGTCGGGACTAGCGGAGGCTTGGCCGGGGAGCTGTTTTTT
>TRBJ1-5|-|TRBV19|-
CASSIVLGDQPQHF
TGTGCCAGTAGTATAGTGTTAGGAGATCAGCCCCAGCATTTT
>TRBJ2-5|-|TRBV18|once
CASSPSRETQYF
TGTGCCAGCTCACCTAGTCGAGAGACCCAGTACTTC
>TRBJ1-1|-|TRBV18|-
CASSPDSTGEAFF
TGTGCCAGCTCACCTGACAGTACTGGTGAAGCTTTCTTT
>TRBJ1-5|TRBD1|TRBV19|-
CASSGQGGNQPQHF
TGTGCCAGTAGTGGACAGGGCGGCAATCAGCCCCAGCATTTT
>TRBJ2-3|-|TRBV4-2|-
CASSQDRGDTQYF
TGTGCCAGCAGCCAAGACAGGGGAGATACGCAGTATTTT
>TRBJ2-1|TRBD2|TRBV4-1|-
CASSQGGRALGNEQFF
TGCGCCAGCAGCCAAGGGGGGAGGGCCTTGGGCAATGAGCAGTTCTTC
>TRBJ2-7|-|TRBV9|once
CASSVGLGVHEQYF
TGTGCCAGCAGCGTAGGGTTAGGGGTCCACGAGCAGTACTTC
>TRBJ2-1|TRBD1|TRBV18|-
CASSPLRDRGHEQFF
TGTGCCAGCTCACCACTCCGGGACAGGGGGCATGAGCAGTTCTTC
>TRBJ2-1|-|TRBV2|-
CASRSGTLSYNEQFF
TGTGCCAGCAGATCCGGGACTCTCTCCTACAATGAGCAGTTCTTC
>TRBJ2-1|TRBD2|TRBV19|-
CASSINGLADYNEQFF
TGTGCCAGTAGTATTAACGGACTAGCGGATTACAATGAGCAGTTCTTC
>TRBJ1-4|TRBD1|TRBV2|once
CASRAGQGEKLFF
TGTGCCAGCAGGGCCGGACAGGGGGAAAAACTGTTTTTT
>TRBJ2-5|-|TRBV7-3|-
CASSLMGEETQYF
TGTGCCAGCAGCTTAATGGGAGAAGAGACCCAGTACTTC
>TRBJ1-2|-|TRBV7-2|-
CASSPQGGTGYTF
TGTGCCAGCAGCCCACAGGGTGGGACTGGCTACACCTTC
>TRBJ2-7|-|TRBV10-1|-
CASSDGTFGPYEQYF
TGCGCCAGCAGTGACGGGACTTTCGGGCCCTACGAGCAGTACTTC
>TRBJ2-1|TRBD2|TRBV7-6|-
CASSLAGGSEQFF
TGTGCCAGCAGCTTAGCGGGAGGGAGTGAGCAGTTCTTC
>TRBJ2-6|-|TRBV5-4|-
CASSLPAASGANVLTF
TGTGCCAGCAGCTTACCGGCGGCCTCTGGGGCCAACGTCCTGACTTTC
>TRBJ1-5|-|TRBV28|-
CASSFSTGLNSNQPQHF
TGTGCCAGCAGTTTTAGTACAGGGTTGAATAGCAATCAGCCCCAGCATTTT
>TRBJ2-1|TRBD2|TRBV9|-
CASSAPGLAGGNEQFF
TGTGCCAGCAGCGCCCCGGGACTAGCGGGAGGAAATGAGCAGTTCTTC
>TRBJ2-5|-|TRBV27|-
CASRLYSQETQYF
TGTGCCAGCAGACTGTACAGCCAAGAGACCCAGTACTTC
>TRBJ2-3|TRBD2|TRBV5-4|-
CASSSSDRLAGGPVDTQYF
TGTGCCAGCAGCTCGAGTGATCGGCTAGCGGGAGGGCCGGTAGATACGCAGTATTTT
>TRBJ2-7|TRBD2|TRBV5-1|few
CASSLVGGGRSSYEQYF
TGCGCCAGCAGCTTGGTGGGGGGGGGACGAAGCTCCTACGAGCAGTACTTC
>TRBJ2-7|TRBD1|TRBV6-1|-
CASRLTGRDYEQYF
TGTGCCAGCCGGCTGACAGGGAGAGACTACGAGCAGTACTTC
>TRBJ1-2|-|TRBV6-5|-
CASRPAGANYGYTF
TGTGCCAGCAGGCCGGCTGGAGCTAACTATGGCTACACCTTC
>TRBJ2-7|-|TRBV11-2|-
CASSLWSSHSNYEQYF
TGTGCCAGCAGCTTATGGTCTAGCCATTCGAACTACGAGCAGTACTTC
>TRBJ2-5|TRBD2|TRBV11-2|-
CASSFGKGRVQETQYF
TGTGCCAGCAGCTTCGGGAAAGGGAGGGTCCAAGAGACCCAGTACTTC
>TRBJ2-3|TRBD2|TRBV2|-
CASSGLAGTTSTDTQYF
TGTGCCAGCAGTGGACTAGCGGGGACAACTAGCACAGATACGCAGTATTTT
>TRBJ2-7|TRBD2|TRBV27|-
CASSLSVGGSPAEQYF
TGTGCCAGCAGTTTAAGCGTTGGCGGGAGCCCGGCTGAGCAGTACTTC
>TRBJ1-2|-|TRBV28|-
CAAGSGGYTF
TGTGCCGCGGGGTCCGGTGGCTACACCTTC
>TRBJ2-3|TRBD1|TRBV11-3|-
CASRPGTGGSSDTQYF
TGTGCCAGCAGGCCCGGGACAGGGGGCTCTTCAGATACGCAGTATTTT
>TRBJ1-5|-|TRBV28|few
CASSLFRDSNQPQHF
TGTGCCAGCAGTTTATTTCGGGATAGCAATCAGCCCCAGCATTTT
>TRBJ2-1|-|TRBV7-9|-
CASSLALTGDGLNEQFF
TGTGCCAGCAGCTTAGCATTGACGGGAGACGGGTTGAATGAGCAGTTCTTC
>TRBJ2-1|TRBD2|TRBV9|-
CASSVVAGVDEQFF
TGTGCCAGCAGCGTAGTAGCGGGAGTTGATGAGCAGTTCTTC
>TRBJ1-5|TRBD1|TRBV10-3|-
CAISESSGTGGNQPQHF
TGTGCCATCAGTGAGTCCTCCGGGACAGGGGGAAATCAGCCCCAGCATTTT
>TRBJ1-4|-|TRBV5-1|-
CASSLSGQGEKLFF
TGCGCCAGCAGCTTGAGTGGGCAGGGTGAAAAACTGTTTTTT
>TRBJ2-1|TRBD2|TRBV5-1|-
CASSRGTSPFRDNEQFF
TGCGCCAGCAGCCGTGGGACTAGCCCATTTAGAGACAATGAGCAGTTCTTC
>TRBJ2-7|-|TRBV2|-
CASLSRSGTSYEQYF
TGTGCCAGCCTCAGCCGGAGCGGTACCTCCTACGAGCAGTACTTC
>TRBJ2-7|TRBD1|TRBV5-4|-
CASSPDRRNEQYF
TGTGCCAGCAGCCCGGACAGGCGGAACGAGCAGTACTTC
>TRBJ1-2|-|TRBV5-5|-
CASSQSYSLQNYGYTF
TGTGCCAGCAGTCAATCTTACAGCCTACAGAACTATGGCTACACCTTC
>TRBJ2-3|-|TRBV9|-
CASRPQEGTDTQYF
TGTGCCAGCAGGCCCCAAGAGGGAACAGATACGCAGTATTTT
>TRBJ2-2|TRBD2|TRBV13|-
CASSWTSGRAVAPGELFF
TGTGCCAGCAGTTGGACTAGCGGGAGGGCCGTAGCGCCCGGGGAGCTGTTTTTT
>TRBJ1-4|TRBD1|TRBV29-1|-
CSVGDRVGEKLFF
TGCAGCGTTGGGGACAGGGTCGGGGAAAAACTGTTTTTT
>TRBJ1-5|-|TRBV2|-
CASSGGGNNQPQHF
TGTGCCAGCAGTGGGGGCGGGAATAATCAGCCCCAGCATTTT
>TRBJ1-5|-|TRBV30|-
CALGEGVSNQPQHF
TGTGCCTTGGGAGAGGGGGTTAGCAATCAGCCCCAGCATTTT
>TRBJ2-3|-|TRBV7-6|-
CASSLVASDTDTQYF
TGTGCCAGCAGCTTAGTAGCGAGTGACACAGATACGCAGTATTTT
>TRBJ1-2|TRBD1|TRBV28|-
CASNIQGEGYGYTF
TGTGCCAGCAACATACAGGGGGAGGGCTATGGCTACACCTTC
>TRBJ2-6|TRBD2|TRBV28|-
CASRVGTSGSSGANVLTF
TGTGCCAGCAGAGTCGGGACTAGCGGGAGTTCTGGGGCCAACGTCCTGACTTTC
>TRBJ2-1|TRBD2|TRBV5-1|-
CASSLWREAWNEQFF
TGCGCCAGCAGCTTGTGGCGGGAGGCTTGGAATGAGCAGTTCTTC
>TRBJ1-4|-|TRBV15|-
CATSRGQGNEKLFF
TGTGCCACCAGCAGAGGGCAGGGGAATGAAAAACTGTTTTTT
>TRBJ1-4|-|TRBV6-6|-
CASRGGAGEKLFF
TGTGCCAGCAGGGGGGGGGCGGGTGAAAAACTGTTTTTT
>TRBJ2-7|TRBD1|TRBV5-1|-
CASSLSPGQGLYEQYF
TGCGCCAGCAGTTTATCCCCGGGACAGGGTCTCTACGAGCAGTACTTC
>TRBJ2-2|-|TRBV11-3|few
CASSLERQAFTGELFF
TGTGCCAGCAGCTTAGAAAGACAGGCTTTCACCGGGGAGCTGTTTTTT
>TRBJ2-2|-|TRBV28|-
CASSPPTGSNTGELFF
TGTGCCAGCAGCCCCCCAACGGGATCAAACACCGGGGAGCTGTTTTTT
>TRBJ1-2|-|TRBV7-2|few
CASSLGPGPYGYTF
TGTGCCAGCAGCTTAGGCCCAGGGCCCTATGGCTACACCTTC
>TRBJ1-1|-|TRBV7-6|-
CASSLGQLNTEAFF
TGTGCCAGCAGCTTAGGACAGCTGAACACTGAAGCTTTCTTT
>TRBJ1-5|-|TRBV2|-
CASSEGPRHGNQPQHF
TGTGCCAGCAGTGAGGGTCCCAGGCATGGCAATCAGCCCCAGCATTTT
>TRBJ2-5|-|TRBV7-7|-
CASSPDTYQETQYF
TGTGCTAGCAGCCCGGACACGTACCAAGAGACCCAGTACTTC
>TRBJ2-5|-|TRBV5-1|-
CASSFSQGQETQYF
TGCGCCAGCAGCTTCTCCCAGGGCCAAGAGACCCAGTACTTC
>TRBJ2-7|TRBD2|TRBV19|-
CASRRLAGSYEQYF
TGTGCCAGTAGACGACTAGCGGGATCTTACGAGCAGTACTTC